One sample yielded the 17 T cell receptor beta chains listed below, sequenced in a study of molecular identifiers for immune sequencing clone quantification. From the PCR reads, TCRdb called clonotypes with MiXCR, one entry per CDR3 protein. Of about 510,000 distinct CDR3 sequences in the sample, over 20% were seen once. Source material: naive CD8+ T cells from blood, with Jurkat cell RNA spiked in. Indicated subset: FACS-sorted CD8+CD4-CCR7+CD45RA+ naive T cells. The receptors were gathered from a human donor in good health. Some libraries in this study had Jurkat cell RNA spiked in.

This clonotype has a handful of counts. The genes are TRBV27 and TRBJ2-5, with 7 bases that match TRBD2. Germline loops: CDR1 MNHEY, CDR2 SMNVEV (reference sequence). V dropped 6 bases and J dropped 5; count of bases not matched to a gene: 12. The CDR3 extends over 15 amino acids. CDR3 region: CASRPLGGSIETQYF. CDR3 in DNA: TGTGCCAGCAGGCCCCTGGGAGGGTCTATCGAGACCCAGTACTTC.

This clonotype appeared a few times. V is TRBV19 and J is TRBJ2-1; D not resolved. The ends were cut back, 1 base at V and 8 bases at J, with 3 bases in the middle. CDR1 and CDR2 (germline): LNHDA, SQIVND (reference sequence). The CDR3 runs to 11 residues. CDR3 protein: CASSIGHEQFF. The CDR3 coding sequence is TGTGCCAGTAGTATAGGTCATGAGCAGTTCTTC.

This clonotype was seen more than once but under ten times. The chain combines TRBV4-1 with TRBJ2-6, with D possibly TRBD2 on 6 matching bases. The germline V gene has CDR1 MGHRA and CDR2 YSYEKL. Trimming removed 3 bases from V and 0 bases from J, with 9 bases in between. The CDR3 sequence is 16 residues long. The CDR3 reads CASSQEGRSGANVLTF. The DNA of the CDR3 is TGCGCCAGCAGCCAGGAGGGGCGCTCTGGGGCCAACGTCCTGACTTTC.

This chain joins TRBV10-2 and TRBJ1-1, with 8 positions matching TRBD1. Germline lookup yields CDR1 WSHSY and CDR2 SAAADI. J gave up 1 base and V 7 bases, and 5 bases lay outside the gene matches. The CDR3 covers 14 residues. The CDR3 DNA reads as TGCGCCAGCATCACCGGGACAGGGAACACTGAAGCTTTCTTT. Amino acid sequence: CASITGTGNTEAFF.

This clonotype has ten or more counts. J is TRBJ2-7 and V is TRBV29-1; 8 nucleotides match TRBD1. From germline, CDR1 is SQVTM and CDR2 ANQGSEA. This CDR3 contains 12 residues. J was trimmed by 2 bases and V by 7 bases; bases with no gene match: 4. In DNA form, the CDR3 reads TGCAGCGCCAGGACAGGGCCCTACGAGCAGTACTTC. It yields the protein CSARTGPYEQYF.

This clonotype showed up many times. The chain couples TRBV29-1 to TRBJ2-2; D call uncertain. Trimming stripped 4 bases from V and 1 base from J, with 4 bases between. Germline V gene lookup returns CDR1 SQVTM and CDR2 ANQGSEA. CDR3 length equals 12 residues. CDR3 nucleotide sequence: TGCAGCGTTGTCATGAACACCGGGGAGCTGTTTTTT. Protein product: CSVVMNTGELFF.

This clonotype has only a few counts. CDR3 amino acids: CASSPDTYYGYTF. In nucleotides, the CDR3 is TGTGCCAGCAGCCCCGACACCTACTATGGCTACACCTTC. The chain combines TRBV12-3 or TRBV12-4 with TRBJ1-2; D is undetermined. Trimming removed 6 bases at V and 3 bases at J, with 11 bases between. There are 13 residues in the CDR3.

With respect to this clonotype: With a much larger clone just one base away, this may be a read error. This rearrangement joins TRBV7-8 to TRBJ1-4, with TRBD1 as a possible D gene (5 bases). Germline V gene data show CDR1 as SGHVS and CDR2 as FQNEAQ. CDR3 length equals 15 residues. The CDR3 DNA sequence: TGTGCCAGCAGCTTGCCTGAGGGGAATAATGAAAAACTGTCTTTT. Protein product: CASSLPEGNNEKLSF.

The table lists this clonotype with many counts. The V and J genes are TRBV20-1 and TRBJ1-1, with D possibly TRBD1 on 6 matching bases. Deletions cut 5 bases from V and 6 bases from J, with 13 bases between. The CDR3 runs to 12 residues. Germline-derived CDR1 and CDR2 are DFQATT and SNEGSKA (reference sequence). The CDR3 here is CSAGGQISEAFF. CDR3 sequence (DNA): TGCAGTGCTGGAGGACAGATTTCTGAAGCTTTCTTT.

This clonotype was counted only a few times. The genes are TRBV5-8 and TRBJ2-3; D is uncertain. Germline V CDR1 and CDR2: SGHTS, YDEGEE. Trimming removed 2 bases at V and 3 bases at J, with 10 bases between. This CDR3 spans 14 amino acids. The CDR3 sequence: CASSFSPTTDTQYF. The CDR3 region has the DNA TGTGCCAGCAGCTTTTCTCCAACTACAGATACGCAGTATTTT.

The chain links TRBV7-6 to TRBJ2-7; no clear D gene. CDR1 and CDR2 from the germline V gene are SGHVS and FNYEAQ. The CDR3 spans 13 residues. V was trimmed by 5 bases and J by 0 bases, leaving 8 bases between them. The chain's CDR3 is CASSVHSSYEQYF. CDR3 in DNA: TGTGCCAGCAGCGTCCACAGCTCCTACGAGCAGTACTTC.

The sample holds many counts of this clonotype. The chain recombines TRBV4-3 with TRBJ1-1; D is undetermined. Trimming shortened V by 4 bases and J by 4 bases, and 16 bases separated the two germline ends. The CDR3 runs to 15 residues. Germline V gives CDR1 LGHNA, CDR2 YSLEER. The CDR3, as DNA: TGCGCCAGCAGCCCCTACTATTTTACTGCCACTGAAGCTTTCTTT. Its protein product is CASSPYYFTATEAFF.

The table lists this clonotype with many counts. This chain uses TRBV29-1 with TRBJ1-1; D gene unclear. The CDR3 runs to 15 residues. V lost 6 bases and J 4 bases, leaving 21 bases between the germline ends. Germline CDR1 and CDR2: SQVTM and ANQGSEA. The DNA of the CDR3 is TGCAGCGTAACCCTGGAATATACTCAACTCACTGAAGCTTTCTTT. Translated, it gives CSVTLEYTQLTEAFF.

This clonotype has only a few counts. This rearrangement joins TRBV11-2 to TRBJ2-1, with D possibly matching TRBD2 (6 bases). Trimming took 1 base from V and 8 from J, leaving 18 bases between them. Germline V lookup: CDR1 SGHAT, CDR2 FQNNGV. This CDR3 has 16 amino acids. CDR3: CASSLVEGPVGDEQFF. CDR3 sequence (DNA): TGTGCCAGCAGCTTAGTGGAGGGCCCCGTTGGGGATGAGCAGTTCTTC.

The J gene is TRBJ2-7, the V gene TRBV4-3; D is ambiguous. The length of the CDR3 is 15 residues. Germline V lookup: CDR1 LGHNA, CDR2 YSLEER. The ends were cut back, 0 bases at V and 3 bases at J, with 12 bases in the middle. The CDR3 DNA reads TGCGCCAGCAGCCAAGATCGGGCCGCAGTCTACGAGCAGTACTTC. Its protein is CASSQDRAAVYEQYF.

There are a few counts of this clonotype. For the CDR3, the DNA is TGTGCCAGTAGTACGACTAGCGGGAGTCTCGATACGCAGTATTTT. Translating gives CASSTTSGSLDTQYF. The chain joins TRBV19 to TRBJ2-3, with TRBD2 matching over 12 bases. The CDR3 has 15 amino acids. Germline V gives CDR1 LNHDA, CDR2 SQIVND (reference sequence). J lost 6 bases, V lost 4 bases, and 5 bases had no gene match.

This clonotype was seen only a few times. The rearrangement links TRBV6-5 to TRBJ2-5; D gene unclear. The length of the CDR3 is 14 residues. Germline V lookup: CDR1 MNHEY, CDR2 SVGAGI. V lost 0 bases, J lost 5 bases, and 10 bases lay in between. CDR3: CASSYSSVKETQYF. The CDR3 DNA reads as TGTGCCAGCAGTTACTCGAGCGTCAAGGAGACCCAGTACTTC.